The sequence of this TCR beta chain was determined in a study of blood T cell repertoires in COVID-19. Study summary: Both acute and convalescent COVID-19 samples were obtained from the United States, Italy and Spain. PBMCs, B-cell-depleted T cells, or T cells were the source of the cDNA or gDNA that made up the material.

The CDR3 loop spans 12 amino acids. The germline V and J ends were trimmed by 4 bases and 5 bases, with 8 bases remaining between them. Looked up from germline, CDR1 is SEHNR and CDR2 is FQNEAQ (reference sequence). Seattle patients were enrolled during active infection and followed longitudinally. As originally analysed: Estimates of nucleated cell counts were drawn from the amplification of reference gene primers. Measured with immunoSEQ multiplex PCR; TCRdb has only the in-frame clones, and not every one. That table supplies the V and J calls and clone size; D and trimming were determined from the DNA. This sample yields a few hundred thousand clones, of which more than 80% are seen a single time; around 3% belongs to the top ten.

The chain links TRBV7-9 to TRBJ1-2, with D perhaps TRBD1 (5 bases). The clonotype comes from a woman in her twenties or thirties with COVID-19, enrolled during active disease. The source material was peripheral blood. CDR3 sequence: CASSSGGYGYTF. CDR3 in DNA: TGTGCCAGCAGCTCGGGGGGTTATGGCTACACCTTC.